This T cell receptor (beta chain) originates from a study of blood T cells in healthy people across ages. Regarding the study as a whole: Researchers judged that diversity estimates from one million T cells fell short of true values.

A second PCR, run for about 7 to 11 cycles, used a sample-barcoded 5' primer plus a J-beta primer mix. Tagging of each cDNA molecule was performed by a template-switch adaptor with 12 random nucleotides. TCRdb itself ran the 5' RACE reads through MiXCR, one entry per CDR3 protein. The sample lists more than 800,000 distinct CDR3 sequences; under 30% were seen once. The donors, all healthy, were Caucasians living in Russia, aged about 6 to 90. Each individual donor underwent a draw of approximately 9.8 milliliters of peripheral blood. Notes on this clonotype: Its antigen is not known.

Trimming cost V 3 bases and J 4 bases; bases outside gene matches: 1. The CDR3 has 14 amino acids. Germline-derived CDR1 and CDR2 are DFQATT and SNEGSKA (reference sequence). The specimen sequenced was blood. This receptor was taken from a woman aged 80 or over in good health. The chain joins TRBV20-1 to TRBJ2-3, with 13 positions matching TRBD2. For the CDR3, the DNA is TGCAGTGCTAGGACTAGCGGGAGGCCAGATACGCAGTATTTT. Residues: CSARTSGRPDTQYF.